The source of this T cell receptor (beta chain) is a study of cytomegalovirus exposure and HLA in healthy donors. General study points: Many donors carried some public TCRs, although rarity characterized most TCR sequences. On later analysis, the bulk of CMV-associated TCR beta chains appeared to be HLA-restricted. Associated with HLA alleles at 0.05 false discovery rate in a later analysis were 16,951 TCR beta sequences.

With respect to this clone: Its antigen is unidentified.

The ends were cut back, 3 bases at V and 0 bases at J, with 10 bases in the middle. Germline V gene sequence: CDR1 MDHEN, CDR2 SYDVKM. The length of the CDR3 is 15 residues. The PCR contained 60 Vbeta and 13 Jbeta primers. Some clones are missing from TCRdb's copy, which holds only in-frame ones; the method was immunoSEQ multiplex PCR. Of some 190,000 clones listed, 60% to 85% were seen once; the top ten hold about 1.6%. The sequenced sample consisted of PBMCs. The TCR originated in a woman aged 18-30 years in good health and CMV-seronegative. The J gene is TRBJ2-3, the V gene TRBV28; D might be TRBD1 (5 bases). CDR3 coding DNA: TGTGCCAGCAGTTTGCTGGGGCGAAGCACAGATACGCAGTATTTT. Protein product: CASSLLGRSTDTQYF.